This entry features one T cell receptor beta chain sequence. Its antigen remains unidentified. Between the trimmed V and J ends, which lost 7 bases and 13 bases, there was a span of 17 bases. Germline CDR1 and CDR2: SQVTM and ANQGSEA. The CDR3 covers 11 residues. The record originates from a study of blood T cells in healthy people across ages. Study results and caveats: Estimated diversity across one million T cells was deemed an underestimate. CMV infection status of these donors was not known.

A sample-barcoded 5' primer and a J-beta primer mix were used in a second PCR of about 7 to 12 cycles. TCRdb reprocessed the 5' RACE reads with MiXCR, giving one entry per CDR3 protein. The sample lists approximately 1,100,000 distinct CDR3 sequences, less than 50% occurring once. Sequencing input: blood. The J gene is TRBJ2-1, the V gene TRBV29-1; possible D gene TRBD2, 7 bases. The TCR sequence derives from a woman aged 55-70 years in good health. The CDR3 is CSAEGGAGQFF. CDR3 sequence (DNA): TGCAGCGCTGAGGGGGGAGCGGGACAGTTCTTC.